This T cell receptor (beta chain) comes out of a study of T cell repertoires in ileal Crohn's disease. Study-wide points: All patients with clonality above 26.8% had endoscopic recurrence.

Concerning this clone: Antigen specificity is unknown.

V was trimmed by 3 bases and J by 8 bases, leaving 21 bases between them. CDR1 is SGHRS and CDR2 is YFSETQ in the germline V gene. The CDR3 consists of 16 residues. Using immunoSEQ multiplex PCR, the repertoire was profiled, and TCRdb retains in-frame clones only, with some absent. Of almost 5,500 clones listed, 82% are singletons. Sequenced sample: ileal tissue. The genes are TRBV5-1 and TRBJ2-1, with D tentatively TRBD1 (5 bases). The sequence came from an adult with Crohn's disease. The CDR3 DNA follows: TGCGCCAGCAGCTCTAGGGGCCCCTCCTGGGAAGATGAGCAGTTCTTC. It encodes CASSSRGPSWEDEQFF.